This TCR beta chain was sequenced for a study of control samples from healthy donors and cancer patients. Profiled with immunoSEQ multiplex PCR; TCRdb holds only in-frame clones, not every one. The sample shows around 130,000 clones, roughly nine tenths of them seen only once. The sample comprised blood. The TCR originated in a man aged 50 or older in good health.

In DNA form, the CDR3 reads TGTGCCAGCAGTTACGAGGAAAATAATTCACCCCTCCACTTT. Its protein is CASSYEENNSPLHF. V and J are TRBV6-6 and TRBJ1-6; no reliable D call. CDR3 length: 14 amino acids. In germline, CDR1 is MNHNY, CDR2 SVGAGI (reference sequence). Trimming removed 2 bases at V and 5 bases at J, with 7 bases between.